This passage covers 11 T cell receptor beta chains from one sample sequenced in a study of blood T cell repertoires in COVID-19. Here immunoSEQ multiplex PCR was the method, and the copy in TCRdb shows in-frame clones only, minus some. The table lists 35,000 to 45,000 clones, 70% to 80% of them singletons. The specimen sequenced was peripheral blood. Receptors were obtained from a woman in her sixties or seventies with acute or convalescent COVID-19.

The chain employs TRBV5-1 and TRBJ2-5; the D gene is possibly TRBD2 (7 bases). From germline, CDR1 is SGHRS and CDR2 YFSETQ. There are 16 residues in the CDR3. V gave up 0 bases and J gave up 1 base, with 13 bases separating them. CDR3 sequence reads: CASSLGRGQLQETQYF. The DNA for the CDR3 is TGCGCCAGCAGCTTGGGGCGGGGGCAGCTCCAAGAGACCCAGTACTTC.

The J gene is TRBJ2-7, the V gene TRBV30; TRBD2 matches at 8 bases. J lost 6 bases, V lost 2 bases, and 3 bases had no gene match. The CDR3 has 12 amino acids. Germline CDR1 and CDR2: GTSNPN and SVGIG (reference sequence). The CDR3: CAWSPTSVEQYF. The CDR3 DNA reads TGTGCCTGGAGTCCGACTAGCGTCGAGCAGTACTTC.

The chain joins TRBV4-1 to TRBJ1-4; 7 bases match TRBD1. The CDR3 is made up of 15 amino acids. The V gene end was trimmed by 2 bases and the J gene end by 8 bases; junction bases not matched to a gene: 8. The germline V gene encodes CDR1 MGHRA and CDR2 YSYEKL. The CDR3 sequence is CASSQTGASGEKLFF. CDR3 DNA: TGCGCCAGCAGCCAAACAGGGGCCTCGGGGGAAAAACTGTTTTTT.

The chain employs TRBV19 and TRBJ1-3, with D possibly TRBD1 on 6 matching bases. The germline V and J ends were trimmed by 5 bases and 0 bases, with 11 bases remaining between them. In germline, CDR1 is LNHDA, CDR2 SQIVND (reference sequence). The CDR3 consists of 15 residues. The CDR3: CASSPTGHSGNTIYF. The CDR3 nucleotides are TGTGCCAGTAGTCCGACAGGCCACTCTGGAAACACCATATATTTT.

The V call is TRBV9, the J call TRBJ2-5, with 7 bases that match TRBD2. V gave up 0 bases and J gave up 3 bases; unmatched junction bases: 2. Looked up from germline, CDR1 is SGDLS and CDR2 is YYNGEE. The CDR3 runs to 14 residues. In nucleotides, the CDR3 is TGTGCCAGCAGCGTAGCTAGCGGAGAAGAGACCCAGTACTTC. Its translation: CASSVASGEETQYF.

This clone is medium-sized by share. In DNA form, the CDR3 reads TGTGCCAGCAGCCCAAGGGCCAGCGGGCGGAGTGAGCAGTTCTTC. Protein product: CASSPRASGRSEQFF. The chain uses TRBV25-1 and TRBJ2-1; possible D gene TRBD2, 6 bases. Trimming cost V 6 bases and J 9 bases, with 21 bases left between them. CDR3 length: 15 residues. The germline CDR1 and CDR2 sequences are MGHDK and SYGVNS. The full variable domain, rest sourced from reference TRBV25-1 and TRBJ2-1, is EADIYQTPRYLVIGTGKKITLECSQTMGHDKMYWYQQDPGMELHLIHYSYGVNSTEKGDLSSESTVSRIRTEHFPLTLESARPSHTSQYLCASSPRASGRSEQFFGPGTRLTVL.

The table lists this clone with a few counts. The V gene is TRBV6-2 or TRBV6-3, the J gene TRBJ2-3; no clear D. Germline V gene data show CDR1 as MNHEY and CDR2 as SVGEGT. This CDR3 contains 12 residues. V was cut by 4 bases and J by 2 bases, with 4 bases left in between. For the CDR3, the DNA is TGTGCCAGCAGTTCTTACACAGATACGCAGTATTTT. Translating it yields CASSSYTDTQYF.

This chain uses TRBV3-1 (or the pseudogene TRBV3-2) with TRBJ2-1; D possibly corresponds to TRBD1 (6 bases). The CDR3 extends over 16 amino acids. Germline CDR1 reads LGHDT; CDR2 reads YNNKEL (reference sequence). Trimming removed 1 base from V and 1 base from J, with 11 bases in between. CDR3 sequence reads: CASSQVLGASYNEQFF. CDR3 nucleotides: TGTGCCAGCAGCCAAGTTCTGGGGGCATCCTACAATGAGCAGTTCTTC.

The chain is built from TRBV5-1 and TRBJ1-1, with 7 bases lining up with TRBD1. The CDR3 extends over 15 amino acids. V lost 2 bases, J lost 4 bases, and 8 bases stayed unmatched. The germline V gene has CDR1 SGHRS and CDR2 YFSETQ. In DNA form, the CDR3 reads TGCGCCAGCAGCTTATCTACAGGGGTTCCCACTGAAGCTTTCTTT. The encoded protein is CASSLSTGVPTEAFF.

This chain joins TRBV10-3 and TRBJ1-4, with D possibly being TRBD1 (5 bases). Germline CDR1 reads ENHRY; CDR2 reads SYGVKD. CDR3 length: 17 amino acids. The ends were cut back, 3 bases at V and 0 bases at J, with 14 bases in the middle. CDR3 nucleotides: TGTGCCATCAGTGAAATCCGACAGCCTGCAACTAATGAAAAACTGTTTTTT. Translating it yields CAISEIRQPATNEKLFF.

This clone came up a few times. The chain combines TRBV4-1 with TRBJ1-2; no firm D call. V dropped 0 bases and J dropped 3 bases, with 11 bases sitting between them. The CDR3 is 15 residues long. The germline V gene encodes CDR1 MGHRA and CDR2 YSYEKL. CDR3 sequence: CASSQDGSGYYGYTF. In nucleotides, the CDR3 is TGCGCCAGCAGCCAAGATGGGTCGGGATACTATGGCTACACCTTC.